The source of this T cell receptor beta chain is a study of blood T cell repertoires in COVID-19. Study-level information: The United States, Italy and Spain supplied acute and convalescent COVID-19 samples.

How the authors handled the data: Estimates of nucleated cell counts were drawn from the amplification of reference gene primers. The data were produced by immunoSEQ multiplex PCR, yet TCRdb's version contains in-frame clones alone and is incomplete. Clone size and the V and J calls come from that table; the DNA yielded D and trimming. The sample holds some 45,000 clones; about 80% are singletons and the top ten take 8.8%. This clone was detected only a few times. Trimming pared 4 bases from V and 5 bases from J, leaving 17 bases between. Germline V gives CDR1 SGHVS, CDR2 FNYEAQ. The CDR3 runs to 15 residues.

The origin of this receptor is a man aged 55 to 70 with acute or convalescent COVID-19. The rearrangement uses TRBV7-6 and TRBJ1-1; tentatively, D is TRBD1 (6 bases). The sequenced sample was peripheral blood. The CDR3 loop reads CASSSWGGLGTEAFF. The CDR3 DNA reads TGTGCCAGCAGCTCATGGGGGGGGCTGGGGACTGAAGCTTTCTTT. Complete variable domain (other parts from reference TRBV7-6 and TRBJ1-1): GAGVSQSPRYKVTKRGQDVALRCDPISGHVSLYWYRQALGQGPEFLTYFNYEAQQDKSGLPNDRFSAERPEGSISTLTIQRTEQRDSAMYRCASSSWGGLGTEAFFGQGTRLTVV.